This T cell receptor beta chain came from a study of early T cells in non-severe SARS-CoV-2 infection. At the level of the study: RNA in bulk from unsorted whole blood was sequenced, and chains were unpaired. Study-level results: Database matching using VDJdb favored anti-spike CD8 responses, with private and CD4 specificities left missing.

This clonotype was found many times. What it binds is not known. Tagging with unique molecular identifiers was applied to individual cDNA molecules. TCRdb redid the calling of the 5' RACE reads with MiXCR, one entry per CDR3 protein. The table records roughly 80,000 distinct CDR3 sequences, around 6% of them present only once. Trimming cost V 1 base and J 7 bases, with 4 bases left between them. Looked up from germline, CDR1 is SEHNR and CDR2 is FQNEAQ (reference sequence). The CDR3 runs to 12 residues. V is TRBV7-9 and J is TRBJ2-2; no clear D. Sequenced material: whole blood. The sequence came from an adult who was a healthcare worker with PCR-confirmed SARS-CoV-2 infection or an uninfected control (not recorded which). The CDR3 region has the DNA TGTGCCAGCAGCTTAGTTGGCGGGGAGCTGTTTTTT. It codes for CASSLVGGELFF.